This entry lists 31 T cell receptor beta chains sequenced from one sample in a study of T cells expressing NK-cell markers. From its re-call of the 5' RACE reads, TCRdb lists each CDR3 protein once, without DNA. The listing contains a few hundred thousand distinct CDR3 sequences. Input material: blood T cells: a sorted CD56 or NKG2C T cell subset, CD4+ or CD8+ T cells, or bulk PBMC T cells (not recorded which). The source is a man aged 18-70 years in good health.

V usage is TRBV12-3 or TRBV12-4 and J usage is TRBJ1-6. The CDR3 runs to 15 residues. CDR3 protein: CASSEGNPYNSPLHF.

The chain couples TRBV27 to TRBJ2-3; the D call from TCRdb, TRBD2, cannot be confirmed without DNA. This CDR3 is built from 13 residues. CDR1 is MNHEY and CDR2 is SMNVEV in the germline V gene (reference sequence). CDR3 loop: CASRLAGVDTQYF.

The chain is built from TRBV20-1 and TRBJ1-3. This CDR3 is 16 amino acids long. CDR1 and CDR2 (germline): DFQATT, SNEGSKA (reference sequence). The CDR3 spells CSATDSTKNAGNTIYF.

The chain has TRBV9 and TRBJ2-1; the TCRdb call, TRBD1, lacks DNA for checking. The V gene's germline CDR1 is SGDLS and CDR2 YYNGEE. The CDR3 sequence is 19 residues long. CDR3 residues: CASSARDRVWASSYNEQFF.

The gene calls are TRBV11-2 and TRBJ2-1; without DNA, the TCRdb call of TRBD2 cannot be checked. Germline CDR1 SGHAT, CDR2 FQNNGV. This CDR3 has 15 amino acids. CDR3 sequence reads: CASSSWTSPLNEQFF. Full variable domain (outside the CDR3, taken from reference TRBV11-2 and TRBJ2-1): EAGVAQSPRYKIIEKRQSVAFWCNPISGHATLYWYQQILGQGPKLLIQFQNNGVVDDSQLPKDRFSAERLKGVDSTLKIQPAKLEDSAVYLCASSSWTSPLNEQFFGPGTRLTVL.

CDR3 amino acids: CASSVEAYQETQYF. The chain has TRBV9 and TRBJ2-5. CDR1 SGDLS and CDR2 YYNGEE come from the germline V gene. The CDR3 runs 14 residues.

The V gene is TRBV28, the J gene TRBJ2-5; there is no DNA to check the TCRdb D call of TRBD2. From germline, CDR1 is MDHEN and CDR2 SYDVKM. The CDR3 has 15 amino acids. This chain's CDR3 is CASTSGGSRGETQYF.

CDR3 amino acids: CASSLSPGSSTDTQYF. The chain carries TRBV12-3 or TRBV12-4 and TRBJ2-3. CDR3 length: 16 amino acids.

The V gene is TRBV20-1, the J gene TRBJ2-6; TCRdb's assignment of TRBD1 cannot be checked, as there is no DNA. The V gene's germline CDR1 is DFQATT and CDR2 SNEGSKA (reference sequence). The CDR3 spans 15 residues. CDR3 sequence: CSASYRGSGANVLTF.

The V and J genes are TRBV7-9 and TRBJ2-5; TCRdb's D call of TRBD1 is untestable without DNA. Germline V gene sequence: CDR1 SEHNR, CDR2 FQNEAQ (reference sequence). This CDR3 region has 14 residues. This CDR3 reads CASSRDREKETQYF.

The genes are TRBV12-3 or TRBV12-4 and TRBJ2-7; TCRdb's D call of TRBD1 is untestable without DNA. The CDR3 runs 14 residues. The chain's CDR3 is CASSPPGGYHEQYF.

The rearrangement uses TRBV6-1 and TRBJ1-1; TCRdb selects TRBD1, and the lack of DNA leaves this call unchecked. The germline gives CDR1 MNHNS, CDR2 SASEGT. The CDR3 covers 16 residues. CDR3 sequence: CASSPQRGHQNTEAFF.

The V gene is TRBV20-1, the J gene TRBJ1-2. CDR3 length: 14 residues. The V gene's germline CDR1 is DFQATT and CDR2 SNEGSKA (reference sequence). CDR3 loop: CSARDRQGPNGYTF.

V is TRBV10-3 and J is TRBJ2-1; TCRdb calls TRBD1, which cannot be checked without DNA. Germline values: CDR1 ENHRY, CDR2 SYGVKD. This CDR3 comprises 11 residues. The CDR3 is CAMGRGNEQFF.

The rearrangement joins TRBV11-2 to TRBJ2-2; the D call of TRBD2 rests on TCRdb alone, since no DNA is present to check it. The CDR3 consists of 15 residues. Per the germline V gene, CDR1 is SGHAT and CDR2 is FQNNGV. The CDR3 here is CASSLPSGRTGELFF.

The V call is TRBV20-1, the J call TRBJ2-5; TCRdb reports TRBD1, a call that lacks DNA to check it against. Germline CDR1 is DFQATT and CDR2 is SNEGSKA (reference sequence). The length of the CDR3 is 13 residues. The CDR3 reads CSATGQGRETQYF.

The chain carries TRBV3-1 and TRBJ2-7; there is no DNA to check the TCRdb D call of TRBD1. The CDR3 sequence is 16 residues long. Germline V gene lookup returns CDR1 LGHDT and CDR2 YNNKEL (reference sequence). CDR3 loop: CASSHLQGAIPTEQYF.

The chain joins TRBV20-1 to TRBJ2-1; the TCRdb D gene call, TRBD1, has no DNA to confirm it. Germline CDR1 DFQATT, CDR2 SNEGSKA (reference sequence). There are 15 residues in the CDR3. CDR3 in amino acids: CSARLQGTSYNEQFF.

The CDR3 spells CASSLDGADGETQYF. V and J are TRBV5-1 and TRBJ2-5. The CDR3 is 15 residues long. The germline CDR1 and CDR2 sequences are SGHRS and YFSETQ.

The chain combines TRBV5-1 with TRBJ2-7; no DNA is available, so the TRBD1 call from TCRdb remains unchecked. This CDR3 contains 18 residues. Germline values: CDR1 SGHRS, CDR2 YFSETQ. CDR3 sequence: CASSTDRGLPGLNYEQYF. The full variable domain, its missing parts supplied by reference TRBV5-1 and TRBJ2-7, is KAGVTQTPRYLIKTRGQQVTLSCSPISGHRSVSWYQQTPGQGLQFLFEYFSETQRNKGNFPGRFSGRQFSNSRSEMNVSTLELGDSALYLCASSTDRGLPGLNYEQYFGPGTRLTVT.

J is TRBJ2-1 and V is TRBV6-4; no DNA is available, so the TRBD1 call from TCRdb remains unchecked. The CDR3 covers 18 residues. The germline V gene encodes CDR1 MRHNA and CDR2 SNTAGT. The CDR3 reads CASNPRGLSRTALNEQFF.

The chain recombines TRBV2 with TRBJ1-5. The CDR3 length is 13 residues. Germline values: CDR1 SNHLY, CDR2 FYNNEI. CDR3 loop: CASRRGLDQPQHF. Together with reference TRBV2 and TRBJ1-5, the CDR3 gives the full variable domain: EPEVTQTPSHQVTQMGQEVILRCVPISNHLYFYWYRQILGQKVEFLVSFYNNEISEKSEIFDDQFSVERPDGSNFTLKIRSTKLEDSAMYFCASRRGLDQPQHFGDGTRLSIL.

The chain employs TRBV10-3 and TRBJ2-3; TCRdb designates TRBD2, a call that cannot be tested without DNA. The CDR3 extends over 15 amino acids. Germline CDR1 is ENHRY and CDR2 is SYGVKD. The CDR3 region is CAINGGAGSTDTQYF.

This sequence joins TRBV12-3 or TRBV12-4 and TRBJ1-6; absent DNA, TCRdb's TRBD1 call cannot be checked. The CDR3 is 14 amino acids. CDR3 residues: CASSSNGQYSPLHF.

The chain carries TRBV5-6 and TRBJ1-2. The CDR3 length is 16 residues. CDR1 and CDR2 (germline): SGHDT, YYEEEE. This chain's CDR3 is CASSGVRATVNYGYTF.

The genes are TRBV20-1 and TRBJ2-3; the D gene TCRdb calls, TRBD1, cannot be checked with no DNA. CDR1 and CDR2 (germline): DFQATT, SNEGSKA (reference sequence). CDR3 length equals 15 residues. CDR3 sequence: CSAALSRGGADTQYF.

The rearrangement uses TRBV18 and TRBJ2-4. Germline V gene sequence: CDR1 KGHSH, CDR2 LQKENI. This CDR3 is 13 amino acids long. The CDR3 reads CASSSKGKNIQYF.

The gene calls are TRBV7-2 and TRBJ2-5; TCRdb designates TRBD1, a call that cannot be tested without DNA. Germline assignment: CDR1 SGHTA and CDR2 FQGNSA. The CDR3 is 14 residues long. The CDR3: CASSSRGLQETQYF.

The chain has TRBV5-1 and TRBJ1-5. CDR1 and CDR2 (germline): SGHRS, YFSETQ. The CDR3 runs 14 residues. The CDR3 loop reads CASSLESGNQPQHF.

The V and J genes are TRBV3-1 and TRBJ2-7. CDR3 length: 18 amino acids. Germline V CDR1 and CDR2: LGHDT, YNNKEL (reference sequence). CDR3 amino acids: CASSQGLIVGVSSHEQYF.

J is TRBJ1-2 and V is TRBV12-3 or TRBV12-4. This CDR3 contains 15 residues. The CDR3 here is CASSTSSRLNYGYTF.